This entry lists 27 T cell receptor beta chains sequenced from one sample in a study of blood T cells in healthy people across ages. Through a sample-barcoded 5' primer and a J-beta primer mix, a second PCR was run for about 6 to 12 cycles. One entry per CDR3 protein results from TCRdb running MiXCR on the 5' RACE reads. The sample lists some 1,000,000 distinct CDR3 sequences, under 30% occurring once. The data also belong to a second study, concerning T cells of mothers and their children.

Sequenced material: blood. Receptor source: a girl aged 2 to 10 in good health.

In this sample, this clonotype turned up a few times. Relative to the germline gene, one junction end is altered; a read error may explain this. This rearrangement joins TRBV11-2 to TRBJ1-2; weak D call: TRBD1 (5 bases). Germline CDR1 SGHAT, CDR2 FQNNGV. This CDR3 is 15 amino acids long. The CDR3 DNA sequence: TGTGCCAGCAGCCCCAGGGTCGGGTCAGACTATGGCCACACCTTC. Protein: CASSPRVGSDYGHTF.

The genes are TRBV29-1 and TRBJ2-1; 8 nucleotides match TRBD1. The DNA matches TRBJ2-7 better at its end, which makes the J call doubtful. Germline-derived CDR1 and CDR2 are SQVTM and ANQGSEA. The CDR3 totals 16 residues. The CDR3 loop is CSVEEVAGGMYYEQYF. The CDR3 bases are TGCAGCGTTGAAGAAGTGGCAGGGGGCATGTACTACGAGCAGTACTTC.

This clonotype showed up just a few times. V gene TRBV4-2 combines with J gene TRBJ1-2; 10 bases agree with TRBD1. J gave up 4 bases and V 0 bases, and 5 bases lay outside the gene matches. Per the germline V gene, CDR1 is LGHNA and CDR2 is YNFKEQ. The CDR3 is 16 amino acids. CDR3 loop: CASSQELWTGGYGYTF. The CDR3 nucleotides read TGTGCCAGCAGCCAAGAACTTTGGACAGGGGGCTATGGCTACACCTTC.

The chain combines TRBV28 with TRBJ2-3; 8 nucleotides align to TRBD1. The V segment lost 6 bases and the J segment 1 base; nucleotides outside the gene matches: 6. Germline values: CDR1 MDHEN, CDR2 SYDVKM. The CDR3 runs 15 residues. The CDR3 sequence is CASRGQGAGTDTQYF. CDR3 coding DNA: TGTGCCAGCAGAGGACAGGGTGCGGGCACAGATACGCAGTATTTT.

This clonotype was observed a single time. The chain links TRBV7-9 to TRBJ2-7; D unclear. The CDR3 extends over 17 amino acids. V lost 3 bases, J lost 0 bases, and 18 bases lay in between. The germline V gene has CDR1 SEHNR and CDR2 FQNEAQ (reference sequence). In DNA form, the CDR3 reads TGTGCCAGCAGCTTCGCTGGCAGAGGACGGAGCTCCTACGAGCAGTACTTC. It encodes CASSFAGRGRSSYEQYF.

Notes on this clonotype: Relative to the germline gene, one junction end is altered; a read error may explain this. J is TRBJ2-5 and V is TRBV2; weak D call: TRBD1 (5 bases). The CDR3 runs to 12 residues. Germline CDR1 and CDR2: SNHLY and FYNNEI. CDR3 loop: CASKTVQGTQYF. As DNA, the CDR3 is TGTGCCAGCAAGACAGTCCAAGGGACCCAGTACTTC.

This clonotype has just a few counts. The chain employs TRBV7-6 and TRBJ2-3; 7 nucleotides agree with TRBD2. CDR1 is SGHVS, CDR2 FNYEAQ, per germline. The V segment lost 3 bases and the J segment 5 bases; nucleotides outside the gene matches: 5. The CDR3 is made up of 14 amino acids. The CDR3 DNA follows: TGTGCCAGCAGCTTCAGCGGGACTATAGATACGCAGTATTTT. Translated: CASSFSGTIDTQYF.

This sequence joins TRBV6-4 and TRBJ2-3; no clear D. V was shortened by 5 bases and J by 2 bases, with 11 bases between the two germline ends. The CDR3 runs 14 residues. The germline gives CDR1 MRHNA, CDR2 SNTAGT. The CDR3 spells CASSLSENTDTQYF. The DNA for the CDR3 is TGTGCCAGCAGTCTGAGCGAGAACACAGATACGCAGTATTTT.

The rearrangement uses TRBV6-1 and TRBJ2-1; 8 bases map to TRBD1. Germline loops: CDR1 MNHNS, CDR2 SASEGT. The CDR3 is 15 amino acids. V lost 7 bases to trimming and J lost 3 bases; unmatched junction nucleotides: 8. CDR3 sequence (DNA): TGTGCCAGCATGACTACAGGGGGAGGCTACAATGAGCAGTTCTTC. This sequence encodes CASMTTGGGYNEQFF.

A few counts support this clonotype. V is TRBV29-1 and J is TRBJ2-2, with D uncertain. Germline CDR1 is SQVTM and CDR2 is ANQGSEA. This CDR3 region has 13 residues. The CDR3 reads CSGRRFDTGELFF. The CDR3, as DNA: TGCAGTGGAAGGAGATTCGACACCGGGGAGCTGTTTTTT.

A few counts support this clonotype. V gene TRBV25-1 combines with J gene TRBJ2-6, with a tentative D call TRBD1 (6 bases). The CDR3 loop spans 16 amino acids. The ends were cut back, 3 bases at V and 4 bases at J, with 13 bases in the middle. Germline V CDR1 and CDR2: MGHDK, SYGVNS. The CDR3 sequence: CASSDPWGTGANVLTF. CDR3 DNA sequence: TGTGCCAGCAGTGATCCTTGGGGGACAGGGGCCAACGTCCTGACTTTC.

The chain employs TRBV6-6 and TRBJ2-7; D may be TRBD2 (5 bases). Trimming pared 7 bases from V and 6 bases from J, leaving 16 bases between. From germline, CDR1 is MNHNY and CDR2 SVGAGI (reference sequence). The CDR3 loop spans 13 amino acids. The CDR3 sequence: CASTPLWELEQYF. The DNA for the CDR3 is TGTGCCAGCACTCCCCTTTGGGAGCTCGAGCAGTACTTC.

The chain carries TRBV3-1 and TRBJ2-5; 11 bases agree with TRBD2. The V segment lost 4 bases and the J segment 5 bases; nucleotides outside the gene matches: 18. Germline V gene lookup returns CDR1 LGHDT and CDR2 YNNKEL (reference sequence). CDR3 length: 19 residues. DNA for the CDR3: TGTGCCAGCAGCCCCCACCTTCCCCTAGCGGGAGGCCGGGTCGAGACCCAGTACTTC. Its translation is CASSPHLPLAGGRVETQYF.

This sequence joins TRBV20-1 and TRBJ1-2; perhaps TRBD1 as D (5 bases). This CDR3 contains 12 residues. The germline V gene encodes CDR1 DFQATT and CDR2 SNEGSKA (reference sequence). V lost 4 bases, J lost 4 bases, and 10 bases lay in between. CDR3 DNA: TGCAGTGCTACAGACGACAGCTATGGCTACACCTTC. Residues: CSATDDSYGYTF.

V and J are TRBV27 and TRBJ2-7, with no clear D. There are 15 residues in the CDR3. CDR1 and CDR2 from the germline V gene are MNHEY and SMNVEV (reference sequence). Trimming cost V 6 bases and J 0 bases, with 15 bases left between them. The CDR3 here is CASRLRAEASYEQYF. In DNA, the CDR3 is TGTGCCAGCAGGTTAAGGGCCGAGGCCTCCTACGAGCAGTACTTC.

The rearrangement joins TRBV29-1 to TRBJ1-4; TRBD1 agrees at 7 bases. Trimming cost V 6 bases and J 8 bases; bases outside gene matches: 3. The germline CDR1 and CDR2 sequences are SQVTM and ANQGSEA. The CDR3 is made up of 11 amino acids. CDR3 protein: CSVRDSEKLFF. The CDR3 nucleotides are TGCAGCGTACGGGACAGCGAAAAACTGTTTTTT. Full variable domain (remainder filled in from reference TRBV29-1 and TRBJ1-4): SAVISQKPSRDICQRGTSLTIQCQVDSQVTMMFWYRQQPGQSLTLIATANQGSEATYESGFVIDKFPISRPNLTFSTLTVSNMSPEDSSIYLCSVRDSEKLFFGSGTQLSVL.

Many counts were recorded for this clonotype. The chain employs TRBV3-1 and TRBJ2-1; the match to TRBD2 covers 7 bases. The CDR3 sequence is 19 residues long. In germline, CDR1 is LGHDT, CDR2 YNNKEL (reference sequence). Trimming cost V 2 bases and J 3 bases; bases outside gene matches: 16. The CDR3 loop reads CASSQSLRTLAASYNEQFF. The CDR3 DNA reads TGTGCCAGCAGCCAAAGCCTAAGAACCCTAGCGGCAAGCTACAATGAGCAGTTCTTC.

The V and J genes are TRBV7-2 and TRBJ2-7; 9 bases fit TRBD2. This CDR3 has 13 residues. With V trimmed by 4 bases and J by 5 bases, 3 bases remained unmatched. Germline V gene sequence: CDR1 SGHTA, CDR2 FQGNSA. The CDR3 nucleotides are TGTGCCAGCAGCTACGGACTAGCGAACGAGCAGTACTTC. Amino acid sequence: CASSYGLANEQYF.

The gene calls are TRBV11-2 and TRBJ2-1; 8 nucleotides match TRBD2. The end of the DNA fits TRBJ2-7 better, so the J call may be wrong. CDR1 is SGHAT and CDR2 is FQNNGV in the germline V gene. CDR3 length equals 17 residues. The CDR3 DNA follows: TGTGCCAGCAGCTTAGTTGCGGGGGGCCTCCCCGGTTACGAGCAGTACTTC. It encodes CASSLVAGGLPGYEQYF.

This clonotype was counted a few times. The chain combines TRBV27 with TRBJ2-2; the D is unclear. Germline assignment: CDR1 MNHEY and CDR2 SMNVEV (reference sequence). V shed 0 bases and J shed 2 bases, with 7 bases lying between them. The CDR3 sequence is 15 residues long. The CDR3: CASSLSLVNTGELFF. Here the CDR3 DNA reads TGTGCCAGCAGTTTATCACTCGTAAACACCGGGGAGCTGTTTTTT.

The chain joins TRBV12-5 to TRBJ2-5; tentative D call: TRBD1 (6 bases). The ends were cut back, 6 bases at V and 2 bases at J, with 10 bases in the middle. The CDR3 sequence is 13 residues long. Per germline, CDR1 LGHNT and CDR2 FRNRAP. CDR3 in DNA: TGTGCTAGTGGGGACAGTCCGCAAGAGACCCAGTACTTC. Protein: CASGDSPQETQYF. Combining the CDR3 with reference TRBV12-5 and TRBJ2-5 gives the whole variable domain DARVTQTPRHKVTEMGQEVTMRCQPILGHNTVFWYRQTMMQGLELLAYFRNRAPLDDSGMPKDRFSAEMPDATLATLKIQPSEPRDSAVYFCASGDSPQETQYFGPGTRLLVL.

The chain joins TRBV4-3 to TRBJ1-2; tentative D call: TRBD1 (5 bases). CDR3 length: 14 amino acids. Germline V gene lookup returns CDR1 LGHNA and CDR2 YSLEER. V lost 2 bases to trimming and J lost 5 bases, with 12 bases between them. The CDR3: CASSQSVAGYGYTF. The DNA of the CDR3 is TGCGCCAGCAGCCAAAGTGTCGCAGGGTATGGCTACACCTTC.

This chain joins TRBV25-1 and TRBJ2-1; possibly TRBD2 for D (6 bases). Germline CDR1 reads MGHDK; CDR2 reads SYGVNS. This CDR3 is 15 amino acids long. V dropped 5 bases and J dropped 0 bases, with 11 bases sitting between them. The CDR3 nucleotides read TGTGCCAGCAGTACTAGCTTGAGCTCCTACAATGAGCAGTTCTTC. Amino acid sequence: CASSTSLSSYNEQFF. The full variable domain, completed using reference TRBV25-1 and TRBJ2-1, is EADIYQTPRYLVIGTGKKITLECSQTMGHDKMYWYQQDPGMELHLIHYSYGVNSTEKGDLSSESTVSRIRTEHFPLTLESARPSHTSQYLCASSTSLSSYNEQFFGPGTRLTVL.

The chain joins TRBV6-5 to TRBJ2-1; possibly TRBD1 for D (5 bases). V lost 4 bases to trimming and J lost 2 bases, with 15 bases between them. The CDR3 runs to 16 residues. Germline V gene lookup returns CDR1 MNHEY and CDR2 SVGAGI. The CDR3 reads CASSSLLRGTYNEQFF. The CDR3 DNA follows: TGTGCCAGCAGTTCTCTGCTTAGGGGCACCTACAATGAGCAGTTCTTC.

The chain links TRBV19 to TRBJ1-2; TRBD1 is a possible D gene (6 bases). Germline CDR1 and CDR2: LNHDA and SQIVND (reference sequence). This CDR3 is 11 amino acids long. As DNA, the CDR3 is TGTGCTCTGGAGGGGGACTATGGCTACACCTTC. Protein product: CALEGDYGYTF.

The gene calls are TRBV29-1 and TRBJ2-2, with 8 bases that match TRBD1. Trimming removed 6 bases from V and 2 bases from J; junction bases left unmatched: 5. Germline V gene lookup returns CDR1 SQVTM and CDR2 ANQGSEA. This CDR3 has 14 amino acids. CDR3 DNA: TGCAGCGTAGAGCAGGGGGCCAACACCGGGGAGCTGTTTTTT. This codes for CSVEQGANTGELFF.

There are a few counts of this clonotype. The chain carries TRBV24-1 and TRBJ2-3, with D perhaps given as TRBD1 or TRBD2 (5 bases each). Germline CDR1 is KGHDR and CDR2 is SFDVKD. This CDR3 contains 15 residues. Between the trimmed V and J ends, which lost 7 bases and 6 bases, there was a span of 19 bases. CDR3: CATSTRGRSWDTQYF. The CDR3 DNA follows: TGTGCCACCAGCACCCGGGGCAGGTCGTGGGATACGCAGTATTTT.